This TCR beta chain derives from a study of CXCR3-negative and CXCR3-positive naive CD8 T cells. Whole-study findings and limits: Both of the naive subsets showed about the same high diversity, but memory CD8+ cells had much less. Comparison of naive cells showed more hydrophobic TRB CDR3s in CXCR3-positive than in CXCR3-negative naive cells. In naive cells, CXCR3-negative and CXCR3-positive subsets had similar TRBV-TRBJ usage; memory cells differed.

Sorting was done in triplicate for each CD8+ T cell subset (around 300,000 cells each). CD45RO-CCR7+CD27+CD95- was the phenotype of naive CD8+ T cells. CDR3 length: 15 amino acids. Germline assignment: CDR1 SGHAT and CDR2 FQNNGV. UMI-labeled TRB cDNA libraries were prepared by 5' RACE. Reprocessing the 5' RACE reads, TCRdb reports a single entry for every CDR3 protein and omits DNA. Here the sample table reports tens of thousands of distinct CDR3 sequences. For this clonotype: Its matching antigen is unknown.

The specimen was naive CXCR3+ CD8+ T cells from blood. Documented subset: CD45RO-CCR7+CD27+CD95- naive CD8+ T cells expressing CXCR3 (TNR3+). The TCR comes from a human donor in good health. Some clones in this sample may be carry-over from other donors' samples. The V call is TRBV11-2, the J call TRBJ2-1; the TRBD1 assignment by TCRdb is unverifiable without DNA. CDR3 region: CASTWGLYGYNEQFF. The full variable domain, rest sourced from reference TRBV11-2 and TRBJ2-1, is EAGVAQSPRYKIIEKRQSVAFWCNPISGHATLYWYQQILGQGPKLLIQFQNNGVVDDSQLPKDRFSAERLKGVDSTLKIQPAKLEDSAVYLCASTWGLYGYNEQFFGPGTRLTVL.